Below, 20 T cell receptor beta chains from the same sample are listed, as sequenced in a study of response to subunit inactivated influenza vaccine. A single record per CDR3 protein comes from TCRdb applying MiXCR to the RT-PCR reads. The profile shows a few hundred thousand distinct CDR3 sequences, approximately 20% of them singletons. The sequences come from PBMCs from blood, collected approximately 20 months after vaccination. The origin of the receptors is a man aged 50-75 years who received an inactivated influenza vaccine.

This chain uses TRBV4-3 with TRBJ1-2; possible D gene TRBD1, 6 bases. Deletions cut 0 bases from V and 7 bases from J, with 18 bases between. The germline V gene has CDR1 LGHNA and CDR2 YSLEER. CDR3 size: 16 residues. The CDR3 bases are TGCGCCAGCAGCCAAGATTGGGGCAGGGGTGACGGTGGCTACACCTTC. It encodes CASSQDWGRGDGGYTF.

CDR3 sequence reads: CAISESQIDEQFF. CDR3 coding DNA: TGTGCCATCAGTGAGTCCCAGATCGATGAGCAGTTCTTC. V and J are TRBV10-3 and TRBJ2-1; D remains unclear. The V and J ends lost 0 bases and 8 bases respectively, with 8 bases between them. The germline gives CDR1 ENHRY, CDR2 SYGVKD. The CDR3 sequence is 13 residues long.

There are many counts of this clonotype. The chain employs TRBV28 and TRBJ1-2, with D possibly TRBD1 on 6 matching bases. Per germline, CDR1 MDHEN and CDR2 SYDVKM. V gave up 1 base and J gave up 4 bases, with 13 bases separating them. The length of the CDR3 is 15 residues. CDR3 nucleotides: TGTGCCAGCAGTTTATTTACCCCAGGGGCCTATGGCTACACCTTC. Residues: CASSLFTPGAYGYTF.

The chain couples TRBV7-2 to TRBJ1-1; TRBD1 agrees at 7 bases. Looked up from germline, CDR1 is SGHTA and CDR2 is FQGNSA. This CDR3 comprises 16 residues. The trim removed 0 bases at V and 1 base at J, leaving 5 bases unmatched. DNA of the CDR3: TGTGCCAGCAGCTTAGCTACCTGGACAGGGAACACTGAAGCTTTCTTT. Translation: CASSLATWTGNTEAFF.

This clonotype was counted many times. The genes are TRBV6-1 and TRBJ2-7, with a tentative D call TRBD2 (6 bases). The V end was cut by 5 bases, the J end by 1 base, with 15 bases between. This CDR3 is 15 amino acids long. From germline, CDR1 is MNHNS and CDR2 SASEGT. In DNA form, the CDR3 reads TGTGCCAGCAGTCTTGGGCGGGAACCATCCTACGAGCAGTACTTC. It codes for CASSLGREPSYEQYF.

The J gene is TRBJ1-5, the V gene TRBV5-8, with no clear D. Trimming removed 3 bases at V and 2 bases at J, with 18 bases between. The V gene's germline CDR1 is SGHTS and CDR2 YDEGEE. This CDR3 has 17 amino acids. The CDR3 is CASSSEFTIYRNQPQHF. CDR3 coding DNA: TGTGCCAGCAGCTCTGAATTCACGATTTATCGCAATCAGCCCCAGCATTTT.

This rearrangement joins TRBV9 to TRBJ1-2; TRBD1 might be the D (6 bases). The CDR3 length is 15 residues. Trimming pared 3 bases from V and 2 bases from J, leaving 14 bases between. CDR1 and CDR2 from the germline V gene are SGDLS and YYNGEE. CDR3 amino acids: CASSGRSGANYGYTF. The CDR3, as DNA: TGTGCCAGCAGCGGTAGGTCAGGGGCGAACTATGGCTACACCTTC.

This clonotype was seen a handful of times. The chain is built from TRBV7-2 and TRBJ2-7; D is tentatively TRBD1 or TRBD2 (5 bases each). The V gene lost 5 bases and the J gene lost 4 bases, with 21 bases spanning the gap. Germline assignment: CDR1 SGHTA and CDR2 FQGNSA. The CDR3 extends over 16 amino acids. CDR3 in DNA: TGTGCCAGCAGCCAAGGGGAGTTTTTGGAGGCGTACGAGCAGTACTTC. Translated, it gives CASSQGEFLEAYEQYF.

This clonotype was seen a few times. The CDR3 protein is CASSEWAGGRTYGYTF. In DNA, the CDR3 is TGTGCCAGCAGTGAATGGGCCGGGGGAAGAACCTATGGCTACACCTTC. V usage is TRBV25-1 and J usage is TRBJ1-2; possible D gene TRBD1, 5 bases. The CDR3 contains 16 residues. Germline-derived CDR1 and CDR2 are MGHDK and SYGVNS. V was trimmed by 1 base and J by 4 bases, leaving 16 bases between them.

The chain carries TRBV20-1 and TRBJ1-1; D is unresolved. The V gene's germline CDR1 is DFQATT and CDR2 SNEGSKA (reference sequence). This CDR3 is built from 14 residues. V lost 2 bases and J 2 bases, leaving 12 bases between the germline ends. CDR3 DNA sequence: TGCAGTGCTAGAACCGGGCCGACAAACACTGAAGCTTTCTTT. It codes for CSARTGPTNTEAFF.

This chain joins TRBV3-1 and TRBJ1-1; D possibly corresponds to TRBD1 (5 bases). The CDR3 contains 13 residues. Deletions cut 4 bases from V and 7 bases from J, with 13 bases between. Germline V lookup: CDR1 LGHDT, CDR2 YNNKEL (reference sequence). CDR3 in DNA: TGTGCCAGCAGCCTAAAATTGGGGGGTGAAGCTTTCTTT. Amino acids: CASSLKLGGEAFF.

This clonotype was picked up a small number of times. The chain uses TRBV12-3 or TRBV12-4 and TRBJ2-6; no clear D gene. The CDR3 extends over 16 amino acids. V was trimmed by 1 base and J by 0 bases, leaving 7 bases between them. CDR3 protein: CASSLGRSSGANVLTF. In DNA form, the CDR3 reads TGTGCCAGCAGTTTAGGCCGGAGCTCTGGGGCCAACGTCCTGACTTTC.

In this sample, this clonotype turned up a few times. The CDR3 DNA follows: TGTGCCACCAGTGATTTTTCAGGGGGCTCGACTTTCTTT. Translated: CATSDFSGGSTFF. V gene TRBV24-1 combines with J gene TRBJ1-1; 8 bases match TRBD1. Germline values: CDR1 KGHDR, CDR2 SFDVKD. V was pared by 1 base and J by 12 bases, with 6 bases of the junction left unmatched. CDR3 length: 13 amino acids.

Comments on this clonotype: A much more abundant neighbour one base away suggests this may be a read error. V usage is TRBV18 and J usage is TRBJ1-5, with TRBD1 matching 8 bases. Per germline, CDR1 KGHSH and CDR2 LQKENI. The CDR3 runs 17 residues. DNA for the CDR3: TGTGCCAGCTCACCATTCGGACAGGGAGGTTCACATCAGCCCCGGCATTTT. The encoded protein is CASSPFGQGGSHQPRHF.

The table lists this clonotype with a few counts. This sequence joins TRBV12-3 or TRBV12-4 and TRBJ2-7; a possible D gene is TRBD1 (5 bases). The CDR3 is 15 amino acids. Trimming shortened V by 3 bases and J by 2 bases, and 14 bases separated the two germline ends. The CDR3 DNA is TGTGCCAGCAGTTTTCGGGCAGGGCCCACCTACGAGCAGTACTTC. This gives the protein CASSFRAGPTYEQYF.

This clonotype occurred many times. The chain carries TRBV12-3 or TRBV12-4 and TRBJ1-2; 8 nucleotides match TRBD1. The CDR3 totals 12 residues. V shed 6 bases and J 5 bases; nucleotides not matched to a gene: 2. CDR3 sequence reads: CASSQGAYGYTF. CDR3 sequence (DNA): TGTGCCAGCAGCCAGGGGGCTTATGGCTACACCTTC.

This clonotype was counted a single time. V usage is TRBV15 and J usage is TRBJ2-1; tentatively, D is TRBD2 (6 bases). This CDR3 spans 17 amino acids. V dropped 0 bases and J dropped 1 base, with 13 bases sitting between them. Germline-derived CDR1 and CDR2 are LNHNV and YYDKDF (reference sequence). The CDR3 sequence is CATSRDQGLNSYNEQFF. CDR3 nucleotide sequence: TGTGCCACCAGCAGAGATCAGGGACTGAATTCCTACAATGAGCAGTTCTTC.

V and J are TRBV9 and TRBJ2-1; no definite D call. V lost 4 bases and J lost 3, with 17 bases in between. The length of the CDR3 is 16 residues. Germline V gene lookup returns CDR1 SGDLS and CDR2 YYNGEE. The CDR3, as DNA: TGTGCCAGCAGCTTAGAACCCCGTCCCAGCTACAATGAGCAGTTCTTC. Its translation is CASSLEPRPSYNEQFF.

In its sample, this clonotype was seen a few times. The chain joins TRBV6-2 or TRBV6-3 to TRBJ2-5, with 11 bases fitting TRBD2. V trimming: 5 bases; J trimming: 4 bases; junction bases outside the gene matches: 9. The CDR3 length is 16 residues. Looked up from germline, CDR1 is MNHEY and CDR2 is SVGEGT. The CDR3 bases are TGTGCCAGCAGTCAACGCGGGCTAGCGGGAGGAGAGACCCAGTACTTC. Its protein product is CASSQRGLAGGETQYF.

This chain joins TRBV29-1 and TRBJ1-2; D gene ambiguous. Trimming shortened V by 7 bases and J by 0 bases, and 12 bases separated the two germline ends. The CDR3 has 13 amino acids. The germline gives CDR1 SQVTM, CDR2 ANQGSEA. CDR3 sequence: CSATSGSNYGYTF. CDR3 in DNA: TGCAGCGCGACCTCCGGGTCTAACTATGGCTACACCTTC.